This TCR beta chain was found in a study of control samples from healthy donors and cancer patients. CDR3 size: 17 residues. Germline assignment: CDR1 LGHDT and CDR2 YNNKEL (reference sequence). V was pared by 1 base and J by 2 bases, with 18 bases between. TCRdb keeps only in-frame clones here, not all; method: immunoSEQ multiplex PCR. The sample lists about 110,000 clones; over 75% were seen once. Input material: PBMCs. This sequence originates from a woman in her sixties with lung cancer. The chain employs TRBV3-1 (or the pseudogene TRBV3-2) and TRBJ2-7; a weak D match, TRBD1 (6 bases). Written as DNA, the CDR3 is TGTGCCAGCAGCCAAGTTATGACAGGCCCAGGTACCTACGAGCAGTACTTC. This codes for CASSQVMTGPGTYEQYF.